These T cell receptor beta chains were read from a single sample in a study of T cells in Graves' hyperthyroidism and ophthalmopathy. TCRdb processed the multiplex PCR reads anew with MiXCR; each CDR3 protein has one entry. The sample consists of some 570,000 distinct CDR3 sequences, more than 15% of them appearing once. The sequenced sample was blood. The receptors shown here come from a woman aged 18-29 years with Graves' ophthalmopathy. The CDR3 runs from the conserved cysteine through the conserved F or W. The D gene is left open where the match is weak.

v_call d_call cdr3_aa
TRBV29-1 - CSGEDGSYEQYF
TRBV12-3/TRBV12-4 - CASSDSDGTAGTF
TRBV6-1 TRBD2 CASSEESGGYNEQFF
TRBV30 TRBD2 CAWSVLAISYNEQFF
TRBV20-1 TRBD2 CSARSSGDSPPYEQYF
TRBV7-9 - CASTPRGSRGYTF
TRBV28 - CASSSPPRNSF
TRBV3-2 - CASSQGAGTASYNEQFF
TRBV4-1 TRBD2 CASSQGRWASRGGALGSGELFF
TRBV5-1 - CASSLNRGLANEKLFF
TRBV6-1 - CASSEGRITEKLFF
TRBV12-3/TRBV12-4 TRBD1 CASSLNSGGAGSSLHF
TRBV6-2/TRBV6-3 - CASSSQGGLEAFF
TRBV12-3/TRBV12-4 TRBD1 CASSSTGGTEAFF
TRBV27 TRBD1 CASSQTGKNTEAFF
TRBV5-1 - CASSPTGGDYGYTF
TRBV27 - CASSSTWTRNNSPLHF
TRBV6-2/TRBV6-3 TRBD2 CASRRSGRANEQFF
TRBV10-2 - CASNPGTSHRHEQYF
TRBV9 TRBD2 CASSVGPAGGRDSTDTQYF
TRBV19 - CASSKRLYDFTEAFF
TRBV6-2/TRBV6-3 - CASSYQLSDTQYF
TRBV28 - CASSISRNYGYTF
TRBV30 - CAWTDTGELFF
TRBV5-1 - CASSPRASNEKLFF
TRBV7-8 - CASSRRDGYTEAFF
TRBV28 - CASRPTLTETQYF
TRBV12-3/TRBV12-4 - CASSLSPGTPNTGELFF
TRBV7-9 TRBD1 CASSFPGTENTEAFF
TRBV24-1 TRBD1 CATSETGVIGELFF
TRBV7-2 - CASSPDAREGYTQYF
TRBV3-1 TRBD1 CASSQEPSDRAYPQYF
TRBV7-8 TRBD2 CASSPSSGTSILTGELFF
TRBV7-8 - CASSIQGYSGNTIYF
TRBV5-1 TRBD2 CASAGPAGSVFVTGELFF
TRBV4-3 - CASSQDNRVNYGYTF
TRBV27 - CASSFIPGLPLTGELFF
TRBV7-9 TRBD1 CATRQGTGNTIYF
TRBV6-2/TRBV6-3 TRBD2 CASEASGKITYNEQFF
TRBV5-5 - CASSLEATQGQPQHF
TRBV6-1 TRBD1 CASSDGTVDQPQHF
TRBV20-1 - CSARPSNYEQYF
TRBV10-3 - CAIRDVFPGELFF
TRBV6-1 - CASSVGGMSHSPLHF
TRBV30 TRBD1 CAWSVRQGAGGAFF
TRBV28 - CASLGPVNYGYTF
TRBV6-1 TRBD1 CASLTGGLNQPQHF
TRBV7-9 - CASSTPGPQEGTQYF
TRBV12-5 - CASGSSRAVYNEQFF
TRBV11-2 - CASSLEAVPGELFF